A selection of T cell receptor beta chains follows, all from one sample in a study of blood T cell repertoires in COVID-19. Repertoires were generated with immunoSEQ multiplex PCR, while TCRdb's copy carries only in-frame clones and drops some. This table has 300,000 to 350,000 clones, around 90% appearing once. The sequencing input was peripheral blood. The receptors here all came from a man aged 25-45 years with COVID-19, enrolled during active disease. Both conserved end residues are part of each CDR3. A D gene is named only where the DNA matches it firmly. For some rows the clone size is stated as once, few or many, or as a class when expanded; others skip it.

CDR3 length	V gene	D gene	clone size	J gene	CDR3 DNA	CDR3 protein
14	TRBV6-5	NA	NA	TRBJ2-7	TGTGCCAGCAGTTACACAGGGAGGGGAAACGAGCAGTACTTC	CASSYTGRGNEQYF
15	TRBV24-1	NA	NA	TRBJ1-5	TGTGCCACCAGTGATCATGGACAGAGCAATCAGCCCCAGCATTTT	CATSDHGQSNQPQHF
16	TRBV5-1	NA	NA	TRBJ1-3	TGCGCCAGCAGCCTGAGTCCAGGGGTGAATGGAAACACCATATATTTT	CASSLSPGVNGNTIYF
15	TRBV7-9	TRBD1	NA	TRBJ1-1	TGTGCCAGCAGCTTAGGGGGGACAGGGCGGTCTGAAGCTTTCTTT	CASSLGGTGRSEAFF
18	TRBV9	TRBD1	NA	TRBJ1-2	TGTGCCAGCAGCGAACCGGGACAGGGGCAAAACCACCGCTATGGCTACACCTTC	CASSEPGQGQNHRYGYTF
17	TRBV19	TRBD2	NA	TRBJ2-7	TGTGCCAGTAGTATAGGAGGCGGGGGGGCCTGGTCCCACGAGCAGTACTTC	CASSIGGGGAWSHEQYF
15	TRBV6-5	NA	once	TRBJ2-5	TGTGCCAGCAGATCATACAGGGGAGGTGGAGGGGCCCAGTACTTC	CASRSYRGGGGAQYF
16	TRBV4-1	NA	NA	TRBJ1-2	TGCGCCAGCAGCCAAGACAGGGGAAGAGGTGAGCATGGCTACACCTTC	CASSQDRGRGEHGYTF
13	TRBV7-2	NA	NA	TRBJ1-2	TGTGCCAGCAGCTTAGACAGACGGAATGGCTACACCTTC	CASSLDRRNGYTF
15	TRBV12-5	TRBD1	NA	TRBJ1-1	TGTGCTAGTGGTTTGGTGACAGGGAATCCCACTGAAGCTTTCTTT	CASGLVTGNPTEAFF
13	TRBV5-1	TRBD1	NA	TRBJ1-1	TGCGCCAGCAGCGGCAGGGGGCGAACTGAAGCTTTCTTT	CASSGRGRTEAFF
15	TRBV7-9	TRBD1	few	TRBJ1-5	TGTGCCAGCAGCCCACAGGGGAATGAGAACCAGCCCCAGCATTTT	CASSPQGNENQPQHF
14	TRBV18	TRBD1	NA	TRBJ1-2	TGTGCCAGCTCGCCGGGACAGCTTAACTATGGCTACACCTTC	CASSPGQLNYGYTF
14	TRBV15	NA	NA	TRBJ2-7	TGTGCCACCAGCAGAGAAGGACACTTATACGAGCAGTACTTC	CATSREGHLYEQYF
18	TRBV14	TRBD2	NA	TRBJ2-1	TGTGCCAGCAGCCAGTTCGGGTGGGGTAGCGGGAGTCCCAATGAGCAGTTCTTC	CASSQFGWGSGSPNEQFF
19	TRBV4-1	NA	NA	TRBJ2-7	TGCGCCAGCAGCCAATCTTCGTCTCTGCGTGGGACACGAGACTACGAGCAGTACTTC	CASSQSSSLRGTRDYEQYF
14	TRBV6-4	NA	NA	TRBJ2-2	TGTGCCAGCAGTGACTCCCGGGGGACCGGGGAGCTGTTTTTT	CASSDSRGTGELFF
14	TRBV5-4	NA	NA	TRBJ1-2	TGTGCCAGCAGCCCCGGGGGTGGTAGGTATGGCTACACCTTC	CASSPGGGRYGYTF
15	TRBV28	NA	NA	TRBJ1-2	TGTGCCAGCAGTTTACTAGGGGCGAACAACTATGGCTACACCTTC	CASSLLGANNYGYTF
16	TRBV28	NA	once	TRBJ2-1	TGTGCCAGCAGTCTTGCGGGCCTAGCGACCCACAATGAGCAGTTCTTC	CASSLAGLATHNEQFF
11	TRBV5-4	NA	NA	TRBJ1-3	TGTGCCAGCAGTATGGGAAACACCATATATTTT	CASSMGNTIYF
15	TRBV5-1	TRBD2	NA	TRBJ2-3	TGCGCCAGCAGCTCATCGACTAGCGGGAGTGGTACGCAGTATTTT	CASSSSTSGSGTQYF
15	TRBV6-1	TRBD1	NA	TRBJ1-4	TGTGCCAGCAGTGAAATTGAACAGGGGAATGAAAAACTGTTTTTT	CASSEIEQGNEKLFF
15	TRBV11-1	NA	NA	TRBJ2-1	TGTGCCAGCAGCTTAACACTAGCTTCCCACAATGAGCAGTTCTTC	CASSLTLASHNEQFF
16	TRBV7-9	TRBD2	few	TRBJ2-3	TGTGCCAGCAGCTTCCTACTAGCGGGAGTCCCAGATACGCAGTATTTT	CASSFLLAGVPDTQYF
17	TRBV28	TRBD2	NA	TRBJ2-7	TGTGCCAGCAGTTTCGATATGCGGGCTAGCGGGAGCCACGAGCAGTACTTC	CASSFDMRASGSHEQYF
18	TRBV27	TRBD1	NA	TRBJ1-5	TGTGCCAGCAGTGCCACCGGGACAGGGGGCAAAGGCAATCAGCCCCAGCATTTT	CASSATGTGGKGNQPQHF
15	TRBV5-6	NA	NA	TRBJ2-1	TGTGCCAGCAGCTTGGACATACAGGGCTACAATGAGCAGTTCTTC	CASSLDIQGYNEQFF
18	TRBV28	TRBD1	NA	TRBJ2-3	TGTGCCAGCAGTTCTGCGTTTAGACAGGGGGCTAGCAGAGATACGCAGTATTTT	CASSSAFRQGASRDTQYF
14	TRBV2	TRBD2	NA	TRBJ2-3	TGTGCCAGCAGACTAGCGGGAGTCCTAGATACGCAGTATTTT	CASRLAGVLDTQYF
17	TRBV18	TRBD1	NA	TRBJ1-4	TGTGCCAGCTCACCAGGGCTAGGGACAGGAGAAAATGAAAAACTGTTTTTT	CASSPGLGTGENEKLFF
14	TRBV27	TRBD1	NA	TRBJ1-2	TGTGCCAGCAGTTTTGACAGGGAAGGGAATGGCTACACCTTC	CASSFDREGNGYTF
17	TRBV6-2/TRBV6-3	TRBD1	NA	TRBJ2-5	TGTGCCAGCAGTCAGGGACAGGGGGTCCCTTTGCTGGAGACCCAGTACTTC	CASSQGQGVPLLETQYF
15	TRBV5-6	NA	NA	TRBJ1-2	TGTGCCAGCAGCAAGCGGGACACCGGGAACTATGGCTACACCTTC	CASSKRDTGNYGYTF
15	TRBV3-1/TRBV3-2	NA	NA	TRBJ2-3	TGTGCCAGCAGCACAGGTTATACTAGCACAGATACGCAGTATTTT	CASSTGYTSTDTQYF
13	TRBV2	TRBD2	NA	TRBJ2-3	TGTGCCAGAACGGGACTAGGCGGAGATACGCAGTATTTT	CARTGLGGDTQYF
15	TRBV14	TRBD1	NA	TRBJ1-2	TGTGCCAGCAGCCAGGCCGGACAGGGGGCTTTTGGCTACACCTTC	CASSQAGQGAFGYTF
10	TRBV20-1	NA	NA	TRBJ2-3	TGCAGCGGACGGGGGGATACGCAGTATTTT	CSGRGDTQYF
16	TRBV5-1	TRBD1	NA	TRBJ2-2	TGCGCCAGCAGCTCGGGGACAGGGGGATGGACCGGGGAGCTGTTTTTT	CASSSGTGGWTGELFF
15	TRBV19	TRBD2	once	TRBJ2-1	TGTGCCAGTACCTCTCCCCTAGCGGGCCACAATGAGCAGTTCTTC	CASTSPLAGHNEQFF
15	TRBV27	TRBD2	few	TRBJ2-1	TGTGCCAGCAGTTCTCCTGCGGCGGGAGGGGAGGAGCAGTTCTTC	CASSSPAAGGEEQFF
19	TRBV12-5	NA	NA	TRBJ2-5	TGTGCTAGTGGTTTGAGAATTTCGTTTGGGAATAGCGTATTAGAGACCCAGTACTTC	CASGLRISFGNSVLETQYF
13	TRBV6-6	TRBD1	NA	TRBJ1-2	TGTGCCAGCAGTGACAGGGAAGATCGTGGCTACACCTTC	CASSDREDRGYTF
15	TRBV6-5	TRBD1	NA	TRBJ1-5	TGTGCCAGCAGAGCCCGGACAGGGGGCGATCAGCCCCAGCATTTT	CASRARTGGDQPQHF
16	TRBV7-7	TRBD1	NA	TRBJ1-2	TGTGCCAGCAGCTTTAACGGGACAGCCTGCTCCTATGGCTACACCTTC	CASSFNGTACSYGYTF